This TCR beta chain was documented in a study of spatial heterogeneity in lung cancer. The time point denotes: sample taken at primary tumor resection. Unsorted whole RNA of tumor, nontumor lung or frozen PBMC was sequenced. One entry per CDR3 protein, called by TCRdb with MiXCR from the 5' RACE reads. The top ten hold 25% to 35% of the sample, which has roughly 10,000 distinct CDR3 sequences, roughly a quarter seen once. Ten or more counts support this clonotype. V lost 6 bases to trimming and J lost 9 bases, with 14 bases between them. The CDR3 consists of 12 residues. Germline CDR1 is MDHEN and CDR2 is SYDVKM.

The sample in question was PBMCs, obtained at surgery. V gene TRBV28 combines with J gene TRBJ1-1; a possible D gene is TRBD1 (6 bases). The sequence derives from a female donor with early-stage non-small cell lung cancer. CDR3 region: CASSPRGVKAFF. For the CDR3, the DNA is TGTGCCAGCAGCCCGAGGGGGGTTAAAGCTTTCTTT. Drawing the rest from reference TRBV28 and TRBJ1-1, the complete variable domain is DVKVTQSSRYLVKRTGEKVFLECVQDMDHENMFWYRQDPGLGLRLIYFSYDVKMKEKGDIPEGYSVSREKKERFSLILESASTNQTSMYLCASSPRGVKAFFGQGTRLTVV.